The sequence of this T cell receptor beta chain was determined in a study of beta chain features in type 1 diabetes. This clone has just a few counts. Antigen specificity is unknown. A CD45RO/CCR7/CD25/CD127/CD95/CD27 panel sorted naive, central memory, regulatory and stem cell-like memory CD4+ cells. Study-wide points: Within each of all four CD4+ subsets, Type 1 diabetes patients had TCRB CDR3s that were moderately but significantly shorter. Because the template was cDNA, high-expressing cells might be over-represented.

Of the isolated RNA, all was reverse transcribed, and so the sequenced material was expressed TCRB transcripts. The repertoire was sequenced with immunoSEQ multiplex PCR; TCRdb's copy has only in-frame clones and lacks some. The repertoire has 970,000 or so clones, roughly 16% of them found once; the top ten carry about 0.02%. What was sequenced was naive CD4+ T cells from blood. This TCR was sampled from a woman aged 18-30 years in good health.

Here the CDR3 reads CAIRPASGSINEQFF. CDR3 DNA sequence: TGTGCCATCAGACCTGCTAGCGGGAGTATAAATGAGCAGTTCTTC. This rearrangement joins TRBV10-3 to TRBJ2-1, with 10 nucleotides matching TRBD2. V dropped 6 bases and J dropped 7; count of bases not matched to a gene: 9. The CDR3 has 15 amino acids. The germline CDR1 and CDR2 sequences are ENHRY and SYGVKD.